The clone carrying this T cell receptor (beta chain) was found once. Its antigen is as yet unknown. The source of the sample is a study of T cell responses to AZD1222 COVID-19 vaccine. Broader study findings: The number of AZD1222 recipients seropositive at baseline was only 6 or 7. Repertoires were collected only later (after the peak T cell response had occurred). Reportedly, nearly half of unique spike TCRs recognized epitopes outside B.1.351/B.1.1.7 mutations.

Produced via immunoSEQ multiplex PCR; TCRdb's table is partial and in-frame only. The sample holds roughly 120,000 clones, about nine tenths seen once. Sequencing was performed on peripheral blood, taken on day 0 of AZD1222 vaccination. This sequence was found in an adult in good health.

DNA for the CDR3: TGTGCCAGCAGTCCAGGACAGGCCGTAAAGTCCTACGAGCAGTACTTC. It yields the protein CASSPGQAVKSYEQYF. The chain recombines TRBV28 with TRBJ2-7, with 7 nucleotides matching TRBD1. J was trimmed by 1 base and V by 5 bases; bases with no gene match: 11. Germline V gene data show CDR1 as MDHEN and CDR2 as SYDVKM. CDR3 length: 16 amino acids.